These T cell receptor beta chains were read from a single sample in a study of T-cell reconstitution after alpha-beta-depleted transplantation in children. TCRdb called the PCR reads again in MiXCR, with one record for every CDR3 protein. The sample consists of about 610,000 distinct CDR3 sequences, 10% to 13% of them appearing once. This specimen was PBMCs from the stem cell graft donor, taken from the stem cell graft. The origin of the receptors is a human donor who donated a stem cell graft to a child with acute myeloid leukemia. The CDR3 runs from the conserved cysteine through the conserved F or W. The order of the fields is J gene, D gene, clone size, CDR3 length, V gene, CDR3 protein, CDR3 DNA. A D gene is named only where the DNA matches it firmly. Clone size is given for some rows only: seen once, a few or many times, or a class if the clone is expanded.

j_gene: TRBJ2-2; d_gene: TRBD2; abundance: few; len: 17; v_gene: TRBV5-1; CDR3aa: CASSLGTSGPNTGELFF; CDR3nt: TGCGCCAGCAGCTTGGGGACTAGCGGACCGAACACCGGGGAGCTGTTTTTT
j_gene: TRBJ2-7; d_gene: TRBD1; abundance: .; len: 13; v_gene: TRBV6-1; CDR3aa: CASRETGVYEQYF; CDR3nt: TGTGCCAGCAGAGAGACAGGGGTCTACGAGCAGTACTTC
j_gene: TRBJ2-5; d_gene: TRBD2; abundance: few; len: 16; v_gene: TRBV12-3/TRBV12-4; CDR3aa: CASSLRTSPVGETQYF; CDR3nt: TGTGCCAGCAGCCTAAGGACTAGCCCTGTCGGAGAGACCCAGTACTTC
j_gene: TRBJ2-1; d_gene: .; abundance: many; len: 14; v_gene: TRBV24-1; CDR3aa: CATSDRTSYNEQFF; CDR3nt: TGTGCCACCAGTGACCGGACATCTTACAATGAGCAGTTCTTC
j_gene: TRBJ2-2; d_gene: TRBD2; abundance: .; len: 15; v_gene: TRBV12-3/TRBV12-4; CDR3aa: CASSQIAGGGGELFF; CDR3nt: TGTGCCAGCAGTCAGATAGCGGGAGGTGGCGGGGAGCTGTTTTTT
j_gene: TRBJ1-2; d_gene: .; abundance: .; len: 13; v_gene: TRBV6-5; CDR3aa: CASSPIVNYGYTF; CDR3nt: TGTGCCAGCAGTCCGATAGTTAACTATGGCTACACCTTC
j_gene: TRBJ1-4; d_gene: TRBD1; abundance: few; len: 16; v_gene: TRBV27; CDR3aa: CASSLLGQGPNEKLFF; CDR3nt: TGTGCCAGCAGTTTACTGGGACAGGGGCCTAATGAAAAACTGTTTTTT
j_gene: TRBJ1-1; d_gene: .; abundance: .; len: 13; v_gene: TRBV7-8; CDR3aa: CASSFGGRTEAFF; CDR3nt: TGTGCCAGCAGCTTCGGAGGGAGAACTGAAGCTTTCTTT
j_gene: TRBJ2-7; d_gene: TRBD2; abundance: .; len: 16; v_gene: TRBV5-1; CDR3aa: CASSPGPSGSSYEQYF; CDR3nt: TGCGCCAGCAGTCCCGGTCCTAGCGGAAGCTCCTACGAGCAGTACTTC
j_gene: TRBJ2-3; d_gene: .; abundance: .; len: 13; v_gene: TRBV10-3; CDR3aa: CAISEEAADTQYF; CDR3nt: TGTGCCATCAGTGAGGAGGCCGCCGATACGCAGTATTTT